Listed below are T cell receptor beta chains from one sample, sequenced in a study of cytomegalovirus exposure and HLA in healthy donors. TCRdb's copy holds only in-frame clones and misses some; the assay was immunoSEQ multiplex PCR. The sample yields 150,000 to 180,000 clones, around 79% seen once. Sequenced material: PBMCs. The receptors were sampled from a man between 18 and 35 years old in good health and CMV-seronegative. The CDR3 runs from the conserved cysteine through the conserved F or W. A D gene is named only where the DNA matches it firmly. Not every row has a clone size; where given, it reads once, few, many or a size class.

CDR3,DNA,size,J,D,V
CASSLAGDRGYTF,TGCGCCAGCAGCTTGGCAGGGGATAGGGGCTACACCTTC,NA,TRBJ1-2,NA,TRBV5-1
CASSLNGKNIQYF,TGTGCCAGCAGCTTAAACGGCAAAAACATTCAGTACTTC,NA,TRBJ2-4,NA,TRBV7-8
CASRSGSSGRDTGELFF,TGTGCCAGCAGGTCCGGTTCTAGCGGGAGGGACACCGGGGAGCTGTTTTTT,NA,TRBJ2-2,TRBD2,TRBV2
CASSPRGGDIQYF,TGTGCCAGCAGTCCTCGGGGAGGCGACATTCAGTACTTC,NA,TRBJ2-4,NA,TRBV6-5
CSSSGGSSGLTGELFF,TGTTCCAGCAGCGGAGGGTCTAGCGGACTCACCGGGGAGCTGTTTTTT,NA,TRBJ2-2,TRBD2,TRBV7-9
CASSVGGLPYNEQFF,TGTGCCAGCAGTGTAGGCGGCCTCCCCTACAATGAGCAGTTCTTC,NA,TRBJ2-1,NA,TRBV27
CASSDSSGSRAKNIQYF,TGCGCCAGCAGTGATTCTAGCGGGAGCCGGGCCAAAAACATTCAGTACTTC,NA,TRBJ2-4,TRBD2,TRBV10-2
CASSFRGQGGSTNEKLFF,TGTGCCAGCAGTTTCCGCGGACAGGGCGGATCAACTAATGAAAAACTGTTTTTT,NA,TRBJ1-4,TRBD1,TRBV28
CASGGRRPRTSSTDTQYF,TGTGCCAGCGGCGGGAGGAGACCGAGGACCTCTAGCACAGATACGCAGTATTTT,NA,TRBJ2-3,TRBD2,TRBV9
CASSQDGRFPDYGYTF,TGTGCCAGCAGCCAAGACGGCAGGTTCCCGGACTATGGCTACACCTTC,NA,TRBJ1-2,NA,TRBV14
CASTLSGDTQYF,TGTGCCAGCACCCTTTCGGGGGATACGCAGTATTTT,NA,TRBJ2-3,NA,TRBV7-2
CASSQEWSGTYEQYF,TGCGCCAGCAGCCAAGAGTGGTCAGGGACCTACGAGCAGTACTTC,NA,TRBJ2-7,NA,TRBV4-3
CASSVDRGETQYF,TGTGCCAGCAGCGTAGACCGAGGAGAGACCCAGTACTTC,once,TRBJ2-5,NA,TRBV9
CASSFQGAVYGYTF,TGTGCCAGCAGTTTCCAGGGGGCGGTCTATGGCTACACCTTC,NA,TRBJ1-2,TRBD1,TRBV27
CASSQRTLASEAFF,TGCGCCAGCAGCCAGAGGACACTTGCATCTGAAGCTTTCTTT,once,TRBJ1-1,NA,TRBV4-3
CASSTGFQETQYF,TGTGCCAGCAGCACCGGGTTCCAAGAGACCCAGTACTTC,NA,TRBJ2-5,NA,TRBV7-2
CASSLAFGTGGRRYGYTF,TGTGCCAGCAGCTTGGCCTTCGGGACAGGGGGCCGTCGATATGGCTACACCTTC,NA,TRBJ1-2,TRBD1,TRBV5-4
CASIPSGTSGYNEQFF,TGTGCCAGCATCCCCAGTGGGACTAGCGGATACAATGAGCAGTTCTTC,NA,TRBJ2-1,TRBD2,TRBV28
CASRTGQGREKLFF,TGTGCCAGCAGAACGGGACAGGGGCGGGAAAAACTGTTTTTT,NA,TRBJ1-4,TRBD1,TRBV6-5
CASNRAGSNYGYTF,TGTGCCAGCAATCGGGCGGGATCTAACTATGGCTACACCTTC,NA,TRBJ1-2,NA,TRBV2
CASSPTRGSYEQYF,TGTGCCAGTAGCCCCACCCGGGGCTCCTACGAGCAGTACTTC,once,TRBJ2-7,NA,TRBV19
CASSPTSGRDNEQFF,TGTGCCAGCAGCCCGACTAGCGGACGAGACAATGAGCAGTTCTTC,NA,TRBJ2-1,TRBD2,TRBV7-7
CASSRDRYEQYF,TGTGCCAGCAGCCGAGACAGGTACGAGCAGTACTTC,NA,TRBJ2-7,NA,TRBV7-9
CASSPSTVDTQYF,TGTGCCAGCAGCCCAAGCACTGTCGATACGCAGTATTTT,NA,TRBJ2-3,NA,TRBV9
CASSRRGEQYF,TGTGCCAGCAGCAGAAGGGGCGAGCAGTACTTC,NA,TRBJ2-7,NA,TRBV7-9
CASSSGLGADTQYF,TGTGCCAGCAGCTCGGGACTAGGGGCAGATACGCAGTATTTT,NA,TRBJ2-3,TRBD2,TRBV7-6
CASSIGLTSSYNEQFF,TGTGCCAGTAGTATAGGCCTGACTAGCTCCTACAATGAGCAGTTCTTC,NA,TRBJ2-1,NA,TRBV19
CASSYSSGRGYAEAFF,TGTGCCAGCAGTTACTCGAGTGGCCGGGGATACGCTGAAGCTTTCTTT,NA,TRBJ1-1,NA,TRBV6-6
CASMSDRVTYEQYF,TGTGCCAGCATGTCGGACAGGGTCACCTACGAGCAGTACTTC,NA,TRBJ2-7,TRBD1,TRBV6-5
CASSFRGNEQFF,TGTGCCAGCAGTTTTAGAGGGAATGAGCAGTTCTTC,NA,TRBJ2-1,NA,TRBV28
CASSSGTANNEQFF,TGTGCCAGCAGCTCTGGGACAGCCAACAATGAGCAGTTCTTC,few,TRBJ2-1,TRBD1,TRBV6-6
CASSQQGLGFNEQFF,TGCGCCAGCAGCCAACAGGGTCTGGGCTTCAATGAGCAGTTCTTC,NA,TRBJ2-1,NA,TRBV5-1
CAIGLYEQYF,TGTGCCATCGGCCTCTACGAGCAGTACTTC,NA,TRBJ2-7,NA,TRBV10-3
CASTLDAHAQGNEQFF,TGTGCCAGCACTCTGGACGCTCACGCCCAGGGAAATGAGCAGTTCTTC,NA,TRBJ2-1,NA,TRBV2
CASSLARRVYEQYF,TGTGCCAGCAGCTTAGCCCGAAGAGTCTACGAGCAGTACTTC,NA,TRBJ2-7,NA,TRBV11-2
CASSEEVNTEAFF,TGCGCCAGCAGTGAGGAGGTGAACACTGAAGCTTTCTTT,NA,TRBJ1-1,NA,TRBV10-1
CASSFGRNSYEQYF,TGTGCCAGCAGTTTCGGCAGGAACTCCTACGAGCAGTACTTC,few,TRBJ2-7,NA,TRBV28
CSAAVGAEAFF,TGCAGTGCCGCAGTAGGGGCGGAAGCTTTCTTT,NA,TRBJ1-1,NA,TRBV20-1
CASSHTSLRGEGQELFF,TGCGCCAGCAGCCATACCAGCCTAAGAGGGGAGGGACAGGAGCTGTTTTTT,NA,TRBJ2-2,NA,TRBV4-3
CASSDGTGIGANYGYTF,TGTGCCAGCAGTGACGGGACAGGGATTGGTGCTAACTATGGCTACACCTTC,few,TRBJ1-2,TRBD1,TRBV6-4
CASSASVGSYNEQFF,TGTGCCAGCAGTGCTTCTGTCGGCTCCTACAATGAGCAGTTCTTC,NA,TRBJ2-1,NA,TRBV25-1
CAWSAGGRAGETQYF,TGTGCCTGGAGTGCTGGTGGGAGGGCCGGAGAGACCCAGTACTTC,NA,TRBJ2-5,TRBD2,TRBV30
CASSTGLGEQYF,TGTGCCAGCAGTACAGGGTTAGGGGAGCAGTACTTC,NA,TRBJ2-7,NA,TRBV2
CASSRSRYTF,TGTGCCAGCAGCCGAAGCAGGTACACCTTC,NA,TRBJ1-2,NA,TRBV7-9
CASKWAGQGTYEQYF,TGTGCCAGCAAGTGGGCGGGGCAGGGAACCTACGAGCAGTACTTC,once,TRBJ2-7,NA,TRBV6-5
CASSFDRDITIGYTF,TGCGCCAGCAGCTTCGATCGGGACATCACTATTGGCTACACCTTC,NA,TRBJ1-2,NA,TRBV5-1
CASSRYDSSYEQYF,TGTGCCAGCAGCCGATACGACAGCTCCTACGAGCAGTACTTC,NA,TRBJ2-7,NA,TRBV7-2
CASSGTGVQETQYF,TGTGCCAGCAGTGGGACAGGGGTCCAAGAGACCCAGTACTTC,NA,TRBJ2-5,TRBD1,TRBV6-6
CASTNGLNTGELFF,TGTGCCTCGACTAATGGCCTAAACACCGGGGAGCTGTTTTTT,NA,TRBJ2-2,NA,TRBV30
CASSRDSSEQYF,TGTGCCAGCAGCCGTGACAGCAGCGAGCAGTACTTC,NA,TRBJ2-7,NA,TRBV6-5
CASKFRQRSDEQFF,TGTGCCAGCAAGTTCCGCCAGAGGAGCGATGAGCAGTTCTTC,NA,TRBJ2-1,NA,TRBV27
CASSPRTTYSNQPQHF,TGTGCCAGCTCACCACGTACCACCTATAGCAATCAGCCCCAGCATTTT,NA,TRBJ1-5,NA,TRBV18
CASSPPRSGGWYEQYF,TGTGCCAGCAGTCCCCCGAGAAGCGGTGGATGGTACGAGCAGTACTTC,NA,TRBJ2-7,NA,TRBV13
CASRGDRVWNTEAFF,TGTGCCAGCAGGGGGGACAGGGTTTGGAACACTGAAGCTTTCTTT,NA,TRBJ1-1,TRBD1,TRBV6-5
CACGQTFGNTIYF,TGTGCCTGTGGACAGACCTTTGGAAACACCATATATTTT,NA,TRBJ1-3,NA,TRBV6-6
CARERGQGAQAQYF,TGTGCCAGGGAGAGGGGACAGGGGGCCCAGGCCCAGTACTTC,NA,TRBJ2-5,TRBD1,TRBV6-1
CSAERGDTQYF,TGCAGTGCGGAGCGGGGGGATACGCAGTATTTT,NA,TRBJ2-3,TRBD2,TRBV20-1
CASSDRQGSNQPQHF,TGTGCCAGCAGCGACCGACAGGGAAGCAATCAGCCCCAGCATTTT,few,TRBJ1-5,TRBD1,TRBV28
CASSNELAGSYEQYF,TGTGCCAGCAGCAACGAACTAGCGGGATCTTACGAGCAGTACTTC,NA,TRBJ2-7,TRBD2,TRBV7-2